The T cell receptor beta chain under discussion was sequenced for a study of OX40 agonist ivuxolimab in advanced cancers. Study-level background: Patients in the trial were receiving intravenous ivuxolimab every 2 weeks, at doses of 0.01 to 10 mg/kg.

CDR3 length equals 15 residues. The germline V gene encodes CDR1 SGHRS and CDR2 YFSETQ. Trimming took 7 bases from V and 5 from J; bases not matched to a gene: 7. No patient had autoimmune disease or received systemic immunosuppression. Some clones are missing from TCRdb's copy, which holds only in-frame ones; the method was immunoSEQ multiplex PCR. The profile covers just over 95,000 clones, with about 85% appearing a single time and around 4% taken by the ten largest. V and J are TRBV5-1 and TRBJ2-1, with 12 bases fitting TRBD2. The TCR comes from an adult with an advanced solid tumor such as melanoma, head and neck, liver or kidney cancer. The sample in question was CD4+ or CD8+ T cells sorted from blood, obtained in a trial of the OX40 agonist ivuxolimab. CDR3 bases: TGCGCCAGCTCTCCTTGGACTAGCGGGAACAATGAGCAGTTCTTC. Protein product: CASSPWTSGNNEQFF.